This T cell receptor (beta chain) comes out of a study of memory CD4+ T cells and cytomegalovirus serostatus (dated by TCRdb to between 2018 and 2020). At the level of the whole study: The 35 or so healthy Belgian adults in the cohort included 9 who were CMV seropositive and 24 who were CMV seronegative. The study sequenced CD4+ memory TCRbeta repertoires of a Belgian cohort with known cytomegalovirus serostatus to replicate a published TCR-based CMV serostatus classifier. Study-level results and caveats: CMV serostatus prediction reached a median bootstrapped AUC of about 0.95 with the original framework and just under 0.92 with a US-trained random forest. The results were interpreted as suggesting that the CMV-associated TCR signature is largely present in the CD4+ memory repertoire. The original-framework classifier achieved a median bootstrapped AUC of almost 0.97 with a 95% CI of 0.76-1.00 on the Belgian cohort. Among the 150 to 200 previously reported CMV-associated TCRbeta sequences, some 69 showed up in the CD4+ memory repertoires, with each one found in between one and five individuals. Only CD4+CD45RO+ memory cells were sequenced, in contrast to the original study, which included naive and memory CD4+ and CD8+ populations.

This clone was observed a handful of times. The antigen this receptor binds is unknown. Base qualities were left out, and no much larger clone turns up one base away. The Quick-DNA Microprep Kit was used to extract genomic DNA from the sorted cells. Amplification of TCRbeta DNA was done with the immunoSEQ hsTCRbeta kit, following the protocol from the manufacturer. TCRbeta libraries were sequenced on an Illumina MiSeq instrument. The original methods were these. Removing out-of-frame sequences left approximately 2,000,000 distinct TCRbeta sequences, an average of around 67,000 per individual. Each individual was scored using the number of 160 or so previously reported CMV-associated TCRbeta sequences that the individual carried and the total number of productive distinct TCRbeta sequences. A beta-binomial model was reimplemented in Python, and scikit-learn random forests with default parameters were trained on data from the US cohort. Classifier performance on the Belgian cohort was summarized as median AUC with percentile confidence intervals calculated over 10,000 bootstrap iterations. TCRdb took this table from immuneACCESS and kept in-frame rearrangements with V and J called. Such tables lack part of the clones; where checked against another copy, unresolved V genes explain under half of the gap, and the rest is unexplained. The V and J calls and clone size come from that table; D and trimming were worked out from the DNA. In this sample the table shows 65,000 to 95,000 clones, 65% to 85% of which occur a single time. Of the sample, around 0.78% falls within the top ten clones.

The germline V end is reduced by 4 bases and the J end by 7 bases; junction bases left unmatched: 9. CDR1 MDHEN and CDR2 SYDVKM are derived from the germline V gene. From cysteine to phenylalanine, the CDR3 is 15 amino acids long. The kept DNA is CDR3 alone, 45 bases in frame from the first base. A FACSAria II was used to sort memory CD4+ T cells, defined as single viable CD3+CD4+CD8-CD45RO+ cells. CMV serostatus was determined with a Roche Elecsys assay detecting serum IgG against CMV pp150, pp28, p38 and p52. Following thawing, total CD4+ T cells were enriched through positive selection using CD4 magnetic microbeads. Samples originated from another study that specifically interrogated the CD4+ T cell memory repertoire. Peripheral blood mononuclear cells were isolated and cryopreserved following standard operating procedures; serum was stored at -80 °C. Staining used CD3-PerCP (BW264/56), CD4-APC (RPA-T4), CD45RO-PE (UCHT1) and CD8-Pacific Orange (3B5) antibodies, with Sytox blue excluding non-viable cells.

The rearrangement joined TRBV28 to TRBJ1-3, with 8 bases in between that match TRBD1. What was sequenced was memory CD4+ T cells from blood. The TCR originated in an adult in good health and CMV-seronegative. The DNA sequence reads TGTGCCAGCAGTTGGACAGGGAAGTATGAGAACACCATATATTTT. It is translated as CASSWTGKYENTIYF.